Below are 28 T cell receptor beta chains sequenced from a single sample in a study of T cells after posttransplantation cyclophosphamide. Using immunoSEQ multiplex PCR, the repertoire was profiled, and TCRdb retains in-frame clones only, with some absent. In total the sample includes under 45,000 clones, none of them seen once. The sequenced sample consisted of PBMCs. These receptors came from a man aged 30-40 years in good health and a related stem cell transplant donor.

This clone came up a few times. The rearrangement uses TRBV12-3 or TRBV12-4 and TRBJ1-1; tentative D call: TRBD1 (5 bases). V was pared by 5 bases and J by 8 bases, with 18 bases between. The CDR3 has 14 amino acids. The CDR3 reads CASSPGGGGREAFF. CDR3 nucleotides: TGTGCCAGCAGTCCCGGCGGCGGGGGTCGAGAAGCTTTCTTT.

This clone was recorded many times. The chain recombines TRBV2 with TRBJ1-6; D is uncertain. Trimming left V 6 bases short and J 6 bases short, with 6 bases between. CDR3 length: 12 amino acids. Germline loops: CDR1 SNHLY, CDR2 FYNNEI. CDR3 residues: CASSPGNSPLHF. CDR3 coding DNA: TGTGCCAGCAGCCCGGGTAATTCACCCCTCCACTTT.

This clone has ten or more counts. The CDR3 sequence is CAISVGQIYGYTF. Written as DNA, the CDR3 is TGTGCCATCAGTGTTGGACAGATCTATGGCTACACCTTC. The chain recombines TRBV10-3 with TRBJ1-2, with a tentative D call TRBD1 (6 bases). CDR1 is ENHRY and CDR2 is SYGVKD in the germline V gene. Trimming took off 4 bases at V and 4 bases at J, with 10 bases between the two ends. The CDR3 is made up of 13 amino acids.

This clone was counted many times. The CDR3 is CASSSFNQPQHF. CDR3 DNA: TGTGCCAGCAGTTCCTTTAATCAGCCCCAGCATTTT. The rearrangement joins TRBV27 to TRBJ1-5; unclear D gene. Germline V lookup: CDR1 MNHEY, CDR2 SMNVEV (reference sequence). Between the trimmed V and J ends, which lost 4 bases and 4 bases, there was a span of 5 bases. The CDR3 contains 12 residues.

This clone was recorded at least ten times. The genes are TRBV24-1 and TRBJ2-3, with 10 positions matching TRBD1. V lost 9 bases and J lost 4; bases outside the gene matches: 3. The CDR3 is made up of 13 amino acids. The germline CDR1 and CDR2 sequences are KGHDR and SFDVKD. The DNA of the CDR3 is TGTGCCACCGGAGGACAGGGGGCAGATACGCAGTATTTT. Encoded protein: CATGGQGADTQYF.

The V gene is TRBV11-3, the J gene TRBJ2-3; TRBD1 agrees at 8 bases. Germline values: CDR1 SGHNT, CDR2 YENEEA. Losses at the gene ends were 4 bases for V and 0 bases for J; bases not matched to a gene: 3. The CDR3 contains 15 residues. CDR3 DNA sequence: TGTGCCAGCAGCTCTCGACAGGGGAGCACAGATACGCAGTATTTT. It specifies CASSSRQGSTDTQYF.

This clone was observed at least ten times. The V and J genes are TRBV6-1 and TRBJ2-7; 8 bases align to TRBD1. Trimming cost V 4 bases and J 4 bases; bases outside gene matches: 6. This CDR3 spans 14 amino acids. Germline V CDR1 and CDR2: MNHNS, SASEGT. Here the CDR3 reads CASSVTGGIYEQYF. The CDR3 DNA sequence: TGTGCCAGCAGTGTTACAGGGGGGATTTACGAGCAGTACTTC.

This clone was detected many times. The V call is TRBV6-1, the J call TRBJ2-3; 10 positions match TRBD1. The CDR3 runs 15 residues. Per germline, CDR1 MNHNS and CDR2 SASEGT. Trimming removed 3 bases from V and 2 bases from J; junction bases left unmatched: 2. CDR3 DNA sequence: TGTGCCAGCAGTGAGGGGACAGGGGCCACAGATACGCAGTATTTT. Residues: CASSEGTGATDTQYF.

In its sample, this clone was seen many times. The chain couples TRBV5-6 to TRBJ2-4; TRBD2 agrees at 11 bases. Germline V lookup: CDR1 SGHDT, CDR2 YYEEEE. This CDR3 has 18 amino acids. The junction had 5 bases not matched to a gene; V was cut back by 0 bases and J by 0 bases. CDR3 sequence: CASSLASGGSLAKNIQYF. DNA for the CDR3: TGTGCCAGCAGCTTGGCTAGCGGGGGGTCACTAGCCAAAAACATTCAGTACTTC.

This clone has ten or more counts. The chain combines TRBV7-9 with TRBJ2-5; 10 nucleotides match TRBD1. The V segment lost 11 bases and the J segment 8 bases; nucleotides outside the gene matches: 8. The CDR3 runs 12 residues. Germline CDR1 and CDR2: SEHNR and FQNEAQ (reference sequence). The CDR3 protein is CAWTDRGGTQYF. The CDR3 DNA reads TGTGCCTGGACGGACAGGGGGGGTACCCAGTACTTC.

This clone has ten or more counts. V gene TRBV28 combines with J gene TRBJ1-3; weak D call: TRBD1 (6 bases). The CDR3 is 16 amino acids. Germline assignment: CDR1 MDHEN and CDR2 SYDVKM. The germline V and J ends were trimmed by 3 bases and 3 bases, with 15 bases remaining between them. CDR3 in amino acids: CASSFPTGKGGNTIYF. The CDR3, as DNA: TGTGCCAGCAGTTTCCCCACAGGGAAGGGTGGAAACACCATATATTTT.

This clone was counted many times. The V call is TRBV6-2 or TRBV6-3, the J call TRBJ2-7; either TRBD1 or TRBD2 may supply D (6 bases each). From germline, CDR1 is MNHEY and CDR2 SVGEGT. The CDR3 runs 15 residues. The V gene lost 5 bases and the J gene lost 3 bases, with 17 bases spanning the gap. The CDR3 spells CASSTLRQEGYEQYF. The CDR3 coding sequence is TGTGCCAGCAGTACCTTGAGACAGGAGGGCTACGAGCAGTACTTC.

This clone was counted only a few times. The chain carries TRBV6-2 or TRBV6-3 and TRBJ2-3, with D possibly matching TRBD2 (5 bases). The CDR3 has 12 residues. CDR1 and CDR2 (germline): MNHEY, SVGEGT. V was cut by 6 bases and J by 3 bases, with 7 bases left in between. The CDR3 reads CASSSGTDTQYF. The CDR3 region has the DNA TGTGCCAGCAGCTCGGGGACAGATACGCAGTATTTT.

There are many counts of this clone. The rearrangement joins TRBV7-2 to TRBJ2-3, with D possibly matching TRBD2 (6 bases). V was trimmed by 6 bases and J by 6 bases, leaving 10 bases between them. This CDR3 contains 12 residues. From germline, CDR1 is SGHTA and CDR2 FQGNSA. The CDR3 DNA sequence: TGTGCCAGCAGTAACGCGGGGGATACGCAGTATTTT. It specifies CASSNAGDTQYF.

The chain links TRBV7-7 to TRBJ2-5; TRBD2 might be the D (5 bases). The CDR3 sequence is 14 residues long. Germline V gene data show CDR1 as SSHAT and CDR2 as FNYEAQ (reference sequence). V dropped 1 base and J dropped 4 bases, with 10 bases sitting between them. CDR3 amino acids: CASSLDEGRETQYF. The CDR3 DNA follows: TGTGCCAGCAGCTTAGACGAGGGCCGAGAGACCCAGTACTTC.

In this sample, this clone turned up many times. The V gene is TRBV5-1, the J gene TRBJ1-4; TRBD1 agrees at 7 bases. CDR1 is SGHRS and CDR2 is YFSETQ in the germline V gene. The CDR3 length is 16 residues. V trimming: 7 bases; J trimming: 7 bases; junction bases outside the gene matches: 16. The CDR3 reads CASRTRPRGSIEKLFF. The CDR3 DNA is TGCGCCAGCCGTACGAGACCCAGGGGGTCGATTGAAAAACTGTTTTTT.

This clone was found many times. V and J are TRBV11-2 and TRBJ2-1; D unresolved. The V end lost 7 bases, the J end lost 0 bases, and 13 bases lay between the germline ends. CDR1 and CDR2 from the germline V gene are SGHAT and FQNNGV. CDR3 length equals 15 residues. The CDR3 protein is CASTLVQSSYNEQFF. The DNA of the CDR3 is TGTGCCAGCACCCTAGTCCAAAGCTCCTACAATGAGCAGTTCTTC.

The table lists this clone with many counts. The chain links TRBV7-9 to TRBJ1-3, with D possibly being TRBD1 (6 bases). V was pared by 3 bases and J by 0 bases, with 12 bases between. This CDR3 comprises 16 residues. In germline, CDR1 is SEHNR, CDR2 FQNEAQ (reference sequence). The CDR3 is CASSFQGSSSGNTIYF. Written as DNA, the CDR3 is TGTGCCAGCAGCTTCCAGGGGAGCTCCTCTGGAAACACCATATATTTT. The whole variable domain, filled in from reference TRBV7-9 and TRBJ1-3, reads DTGVSQNPRHKITKRGQNVTFRCDPISEHNRLYWYRQTLGQGPEFLTYFQNEAQLEKSRLLSDRFSAERPKGSFSTLEIQRTEQGDSAMYLCASSFQGSSSGNTIYFGEGSWLTVV.

The CDR3 here is CASSELEGPKDSPLHF. The CDR3 nucleotides are TGTGCCAGCAGTGAATTGGAGGGCCCAAAGGATTCACCCCTCCACTTT. This chain joins TRBV25-1 and TRBJ1-6; no clear D gene. CDR3 length: 16 amino acids. Trimming removed 1 base from V and 8 bases from J, with 15 bases in between. CDR1 is MGHDK and CDR2 is SYGVNS in the germline V gene.

The table lists this clone with a few counts. The rearrangement joins TRBV29-1 to TRBJ1-1; TRBD1 is a possible D gene (5 bases). Germline V CDR1 and CDR2: SQVTM, ANQGSEA. V lost 5 bases, J lost 0 bases, and 10 bases lay in between. The CDR3 has 13 amino acids. CDR3 amino acids: CSVQTGMNTEAFF. CDR3 in DNA: TGCAGCGTTCAAACAGGTATGAACACTGAAGCTTTCTTT.

Many counts were recorded for this clone. V gene TRBV5-1 combines with J gene TRBJ1-2; the D gene is possibly TRBD1 (5 bases). This CDR3 contains 16 residues. Trimming left V 4 bases short and J 4 bases short, with 20 bases between. Germline V CDR1 and CDR2: SGHRS, YFSETQ. This chain's CDR3 is CASSDPGLPSGYGYTF. CDR3 in DNA: TGCGCCAGCAGCGACCCGGGACTCCCGTCGGGCTATGGCTACACCTTC.

This clone was counted at least ten times. The chain uses TRBV27 and TRBJ1-4; 10 bases align to TRBD1. V lost 4 bases to trimming and J lost 8 bases; unmatched junction nucleotides: 4. This CDR3 spans 14 amino acids. Per the germline V gene, CDR1 is MNHEY and CDR2 is SMNVEV (reference sequence). The chain's CDR3 is CASSWDRGREKLFF. The CDR3 DNA is TGTGCCAGCAGTTGGGACAGGGGAAGAGAAAAACTGTTTTTT. Full variable domain (outside the CDR3, taken from reference TRBV27 and TRBJ1-4): EAQVTQNPRYLITVTGKKLTVTCSQNMNHEYMSWYRQDPGLGLRQIYYSMNVEVTDKGDVPEGYKVSRKEKRNFPLILESPSPNQTSLYFCASSWDRGREKLFFGSGTQLSVL.

This clone occurred many times. The rearrangement uses TRBV11-2 and TRBJ2-3, with D possibly being TRBD2 (5 bases). The CDR3 covers 12 residues. Trimming cost V 5 bases and J 14 bases, with 17 bases left between them. The germline V gene encodes CDR1 SGHAT and CDR2 FQNNGV. This CDR3 is CASSQTSGMLYF. For the CDR3, the DNA is TGTGCCAGCAGCCAAACTAGTGGTATGCTGTATTTT.

This clone was seen at least ten times. The chain's CDR3 is CASSPDPWGDQPQHF. DNA of the CDR3: TGTGCCAGTAGTCCGGACCCTTGGGGCGATCAGCCCCAGCATTTT. V is TRBV19 and J is TRBJ1-5; D possibly corresponds to TRBD1 (5 bases). Germline lookup yields CDR1 LNHDA and CDR2 SQIVND (reference sequence). V was pared by 5 bases and J by 5 bases, with 16 bases between. This CDR3 is 15 amino acids long.

The sample holds many counts of this clone. The chain employs TRBV11-2 and TRBJ2-1; either TRBD1 or TRBD2 may supply D (5 bases each). The V gene lost 5 bases and the J gene lost 0 bases, with 11 bases spanning the gap. Germline CDR1 and CDR2: SGHAT and FQNNGV. This CDR3 is built from 15 residues. The CDR3 DNA reads as TGTGCCAGCAGCAAAGGGGAGCTCTCCTACAATGAGCAGTTCTTC. Its translation is CASSKGELSYNEQFF.

This clone was observed at least ten times. V gene TRBV14 combines with J gene TRBJ2-7, with a weak D call TRBD2 (6 bases). CDR3 length: 15 amino acids. V lost 0 bases and J 1 base, leaving 10 bases between the germline ends. CDR1 is SGHDN, CDR2 FVKESK, per germline. This CDR3 reads CASSQERRGSYEQYF. CDR3 nucleotide sequence: TGTGCCAGCAGCCAAGAAAGGAGGGGATCCTACGAGCAGTACTTC. Full variable domain (outside the CDR3, taken from reference TRBV14 and TRBJ2-7): EAGVTQFPSHSVIEKGQTVTLRCDPISGHDNLYWYRRVMGKEIKFLLHFVKESKQDESGMPNNRFLAERTGGTYSTLKVQPAELEDSGVYFCASSQERRGSYEQYFGPGTRLTVT.

CDR3 DNA: TGCAGCGTGGGTCCAGGGGGACGGATGAACACTGAAGCTTTCTTT. Protein sequence: CSVGPGGRMNTEAFF. The rearrangement links TRBV29-1 to TRBJ1-1, with 7 bases identical to TRBD1. Per germline, CDR1 SQVTM and CDR2 ANQGSEA. The CDR3 has 15 residues. V shed 6 bases, J shed 0 bases, and the junction held 10 bases outside the gene matches.

The J gene is TRBJ1-6, the V gene TRBV27, with 7 bases fitting TRBD1. The CDR3 consists of 13 residues. CDR1 is MNHEY and CDR2 is SMNVEV in the germline V gene (reference sequence). J gave up 10 bases and V 6 bases, and 6 bases lay outside the gene matches. This CDR3 reads CASRPPGGSPLHF. DNA of the CDR3: TGTGCCAGCAGGCCCCCAGGGGGATCACCCCTCCACTTT.